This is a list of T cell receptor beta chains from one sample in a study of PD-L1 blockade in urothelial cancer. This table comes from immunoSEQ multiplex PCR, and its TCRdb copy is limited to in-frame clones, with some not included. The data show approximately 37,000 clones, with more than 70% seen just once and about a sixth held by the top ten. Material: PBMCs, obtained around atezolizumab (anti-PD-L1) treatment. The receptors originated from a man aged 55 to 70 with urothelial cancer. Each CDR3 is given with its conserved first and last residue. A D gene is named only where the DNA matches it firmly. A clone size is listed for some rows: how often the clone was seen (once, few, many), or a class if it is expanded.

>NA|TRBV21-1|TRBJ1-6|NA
TGTGCCAGCAGCATCTACCGACAGGACCCCTCGACACCCCTCCACTTT
CASSIYRQDPSTPLHF
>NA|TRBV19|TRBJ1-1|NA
TGTGCCAGTAGTATACCGAACATGAACACTGAAGCTTTCTTT
CASSIPNMNTEAFF
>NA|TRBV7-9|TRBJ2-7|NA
TGTGCCAGCAGCCCAACCCGCACAGGGCCCTCTGGGCAGTACTTC
CASSPTRTGPSGQYF
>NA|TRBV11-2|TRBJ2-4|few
TGTGCCAGCAGCTTGGGGGGATCCTTTCAAAACATTCAGTACTTC
CASSLGGSFQNIQYF
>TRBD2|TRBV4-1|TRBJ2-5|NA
TGCGCCAGCAGCCAAGCTCCCTCACTAGCGGGAGGGCAAGAGACCCAGTACTTC
CASSQAPSLAGGQETQYF
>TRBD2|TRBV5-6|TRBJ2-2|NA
TGTGCCAGCAGCACGGGGACTAGTACGAGGAACACCGGGGAGCTGTTTTTT
CASSTGTSTRNTGELFF
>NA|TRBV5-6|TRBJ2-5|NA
TGTGCCAGCAGTCGCGGGCGGGCGGATGAGACCCAGTACTTC
CASSRGRADETQYF
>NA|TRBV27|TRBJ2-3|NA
TGTGCCAGCAGTTTCGTGTTCACAGATACGCAGTATTTT
CASSFVFTDTQYF
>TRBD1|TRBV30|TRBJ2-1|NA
TGTGCCTGGAGACATGGGGACAGAACCTACAATGAGCAGTTCTTC
CAWRHGDRTYNEQFF
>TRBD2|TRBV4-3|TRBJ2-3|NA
TGCGCCAGCAGCCCTGGGACTAGCGGGAGTGCAGATACGCAGTATTTT
CASSPGTSGSADTQYF
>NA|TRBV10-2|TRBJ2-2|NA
TGCGCCAGCAGTGAGCGTACCCTTGCGACCGGGGAGCTGTTTTTT
CASSERTLATGELFF
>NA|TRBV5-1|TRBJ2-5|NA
TGCGCCAGCAGCCCCCTCCAGGGCCAAGAGACCCAGTACTTC
CASSPLQGQETQYF
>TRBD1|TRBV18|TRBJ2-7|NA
TGTGCCAGCTCACCCCGGGACAGTGGGACCTACGGCCACGAGCGGCAGTACTTC
CASSPRDSGTYGHERQYF
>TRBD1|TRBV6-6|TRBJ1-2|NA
TGTGCCAGCCGGGACAGTCGACGGGTCCTTAACTATGGCTACACCTTC
CASRDSRRVLNYGYTF
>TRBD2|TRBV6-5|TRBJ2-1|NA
TGTGCCAGCAGTTACAGTGGGGGGGGTGGGTATGAGCAGTTCTTC
CASSYSGGGGYEQFF
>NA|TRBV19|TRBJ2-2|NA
TGTGCCAGTAGTCCACACAGGGCCGGGGAGCTGTTTTTT
CASSPHRAGELFF
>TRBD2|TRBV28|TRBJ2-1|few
TGTGCCAGCAGTGCCAAACTAGCGGGGGTAGTCAATGAGCAGTTCTTC
CASSAKLAGVVNEQFF
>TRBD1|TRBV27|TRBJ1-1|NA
TGTGCCAGCAGTCTGAGGACAGGGCCAGCTTTCTTT
CASSLRTGPAFF
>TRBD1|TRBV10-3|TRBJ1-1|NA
TGTGCCATCACTCCAGGGGGCTTGAACACTGAAGCTTTCTTT
CAITPGGLNTEAFF
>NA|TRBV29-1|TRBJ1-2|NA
TGCAGCGTTGGTGAAGGAGGCTATGGCTACACCTTC
CSVGEGGYGYTF
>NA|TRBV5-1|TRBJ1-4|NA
TGCGCCAGCAGCTTGGACAGGGTTGGGTCTTACGCAACTAATGAAAAACTGTTTTTT
CASSLDRVGSYATNEKLFF
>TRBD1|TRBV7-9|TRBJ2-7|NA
TGTGCCAGCAGCTACTTGGGGGACAGGGGGAACGAGCAGTACTTC
CASSYLGDRGNEQYF
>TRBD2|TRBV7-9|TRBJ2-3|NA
TGTGCCAGCAGCCCGGGACTAGCGGGGGGGGTCGATACGCAGTATTTT
CASSPGLAGGVDTQYF
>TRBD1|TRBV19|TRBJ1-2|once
TGTGCCAGTAGGATCGGACAGGGCTATGGCTACACCTTC
CASRIGQGYGYTF
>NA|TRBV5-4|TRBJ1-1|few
TGTGCCAGCAGCTTGGCAGGGGCGATAACTGAAGCTTTCTTT
CASSLAGAITEAFF
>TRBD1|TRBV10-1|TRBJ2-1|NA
TGCGCCAGCAGAGGACAGGGAGGCAATGAGCAGTTCTTC
CASRGQGGNEQFF
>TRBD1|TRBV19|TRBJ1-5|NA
TGTGCCAGTAGCCCTGACAGGGACCCCAATCAGCCCCAGCATTTT
CASSPDRDPNQPQHF
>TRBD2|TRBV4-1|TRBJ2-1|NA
TGCGCCAGCAGCGTGGGGACTAGCGGGACCTACAATGAGCAGTTCTTC
CASSVGTSGTYNEQFF
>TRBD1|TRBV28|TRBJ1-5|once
TGTGCCAGCAGTGTACAGGGGGCGGGCAATCAGCCCCAGCATTTT
CASSVQGAGNQPQHF
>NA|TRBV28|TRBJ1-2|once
TGTGCCAGCTCCCCGGACAGTGCCCTCTATGGCTACACCTTC
CASSPDSALYGYTF
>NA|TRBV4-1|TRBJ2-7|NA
TGCGCCAGCAGCCAGGGCGCTCGGGATTCCTACGAGCAGTACTTC
CASSQGARDSYEQYF
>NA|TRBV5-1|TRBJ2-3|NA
TGCGCCAGCAGCTTGGATGCAGGGGGGGATACGCAGTATTTT
CASSLDAGGDTQYF
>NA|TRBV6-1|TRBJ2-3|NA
TGTGCCAGCAGAGAAGCGGGCCAAAAGACAGATACGCAGTATTTT
CASREAGQKTDTQYF
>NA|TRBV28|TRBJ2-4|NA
TGTGCCAGCAGTTTAATTCAGGGGATGGCCAAAAACATTCAGTACTTC
CASSLIQGMAKNIQYF
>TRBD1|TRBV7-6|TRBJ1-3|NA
TGTGCCAGCAGCTTAGCGGCCTGGCAGGGGGTGTCTGGAAACACCATATATTTT
CASSLAAWQGVSGNTIYF
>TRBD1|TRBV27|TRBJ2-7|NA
TGTGCCAGCAGTTCGACAGGGGACAGGGAGCAGTACTTC
CASSSTGDREQYF
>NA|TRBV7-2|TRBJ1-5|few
TGTGCCAGCAGCTTATCGGCGGGAATGCCGCATTTT
CASSLSAGMPHF
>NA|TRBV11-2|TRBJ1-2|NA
TGTGCCAGCAGCCTCCATGGCTACACCTTC
CASSLHGYTF
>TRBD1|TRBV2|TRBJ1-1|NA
TGTGCCAGCACTTTACAGGGGGCTGAAGCTTTCTTT
CASTLQGAEAFF
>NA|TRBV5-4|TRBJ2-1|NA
TGTGCCAGCAGCTTACTAGGCAGTTCCTACAATGAGCAGTTCTTC
CASSLLGSSYNEQFF
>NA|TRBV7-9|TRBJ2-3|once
TGTGCCAGCAGCTTAGTAGCGGTGCGGAGTCAATATTTT
CASSLVAVRSQYF
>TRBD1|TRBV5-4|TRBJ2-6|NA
TGTGCCAGCAGCTTACAGGGGGCGCCTGGGGCCAACGTCCTGACTTTC
CASSLQGAPGANVLTF
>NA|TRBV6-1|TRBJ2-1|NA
TGTGCCAGCAGTGAAGGAGGCTCCAATGAGCAGTTCTTC
CASSEGGSNEQFF
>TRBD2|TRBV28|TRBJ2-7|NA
TGTGCCAGCACTTCTGGGGGGGGGAACGCCTACGAGCAGTACTTC
CASTSGGGNAYEQYF
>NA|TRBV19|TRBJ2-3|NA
TGTGCCAGTAGTATCGGTCGAGATACGCAGTATTTT
CASSIGRDTQYF
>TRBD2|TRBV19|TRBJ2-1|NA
TGTGCCAGTAGTCTCCCAGCGGGGGCCCACAATGAGCAGTTCTTC
CASSLPAGAHNEQFF
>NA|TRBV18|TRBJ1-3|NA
TGTGCCAGCTCACCACCGGGTCGGGAGGGAAGTGGAAACACCATATATTTT
CASSPPGREGSGNTIYF
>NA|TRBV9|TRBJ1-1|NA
TGTGCCAGCACCGCAGGGGTGGGAGGGACTGAAGCTTTCTTT
CASTAGVGGTEAFF
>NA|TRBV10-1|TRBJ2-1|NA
TGCGCCAGCAGTGACAGGTTATTATCCTCCTACAATGAGCAGTTCTTC
CASSDRLLSSYNEQFF
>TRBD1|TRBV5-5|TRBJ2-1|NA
TGTGCCAGCAGACCTAGAGCCGACAGGGTGAGGAATGAGCAGTTCTTC
CASRPRADRVRNEQFF
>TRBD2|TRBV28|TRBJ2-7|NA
TGTGCCAGCAGTTTATTTCTAGGGGGGCTAGCGGGGGTCAACTACGAGCAGTACTTC
CASSLFLGGLAGVNYEQYF
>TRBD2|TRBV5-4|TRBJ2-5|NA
TGTGCCAGCAGCTTGGGACTAGCGGGAGGTTCTGGGGAGACCCAGTACTTC
CASSLGLAGGSGETQYF
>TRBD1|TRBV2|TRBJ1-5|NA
TGTGCCAGCAGGCAAACAGGGGTAGATCAGCCCCAGCATTTT
CASRQTGVDQPQHF